The 30 T cell receptor beta chains in this list originate from one sample, sequenced in a study of cytomegalovirus exposure and HLA in healthy donors. The PCR contained 60 Vbeta and 13 Jbeta primers. Generated by immunoSEQ multiplex PCR, the TCRdb table keeps only in-frame clones and is missing some. The sample yields about 130,000 clones, around 80% seen once. Sequenced material: PBMCs. The receptors here all came from a man younger than 45 in good health and CMV-seronegative.

V and J are TRBV20-1 and TRBJ2-3; no definite D call. Trimming shortened V by 6 bases and J by 4 bases, and 5 bases separated the two germline ends. Germline V gives CDR1 DFQATT, CDR2 SNEGSKA (reference sequence). This CDR3 is 10 amino acids long. This CDR3 is CSAPSDTQYF. The CDR3 coding sequence is TGCAGTGCCCCTTCAGATACGCAGTATTTT.

This chain joins TRBV6-6 and TRBJ2-4; 7 nucleotides agree with TRBD2. CDR3 length: 13 amino acids. V was pared by 7 bases and J by 8 bases, with 8 bases of the junction left unmatched. Germline loops: CDR1 MNHNY, CDR2 SVGAGI (reference sequence). The CDR3 nucleotides are TGTGCCAGCATTTTAGGACGGGGGGACATTCAGTACTTC. It encodes CASILGRGDIQYF.

The genes are TRBV5-6 and TRBJ2-7, with D perhaps matching TRBD2 (6 bases). CDR1 is SGHDT, CDR2 YYEEEE, per germline. V was shortened by 4 bases and J by 2 bases, with 13 bases between the two germline ends. This CDR3 has 14 amino acids. The CDR3 nucleotides read TGTGCCAGCAGCCCCGTACCGGGGGCCTACGAGCAGTACTTC. Residues: CASSPVPGAYEQYF.

The chain uses TRBV19 and TRBJ1-3; 10 bases match TRBD1. The CDR3 extends over 17 amino acids. V lost 7 bases and J lost 2; bases outside the gene matches: 11. Germline V gene sequence: CDR1 LNHDA, CDR2 SQIVND (reference sequence). This CDR3 is CASINNPGQGTGNTIYF. The CDR3 bases are TGTGCCAGTATTAACAACCCGGGACAGGGGACTGGAAACACCATATATTTT.

The chain joins TRBV7-9 to TRBJ2-7; a weak D match, TRBD2 (6 bases). Per germline, CDR1 SEHNR and CDR2 FQNEAQ (reference sequence). This CDR3 is 14 amino acids long. V was clipped by 3 bases and J by 2 bases, with 11 bases between them. The CDR3 reads CASSFGGVTYEQYF. For the CDR3, the DNA is TGTGCCAGCAGCTTCGGCGGGGTAACCTACGAGCAGTACTTC. Filled out from reference TRBV7-9 and TRBJ2-7, the complete variable domain reads DTGVSQNPRHKITKRGQNVTFRCDPISEHNRLYWYRQTLGQGPEFLTYFQNEAQLEKSRLLSDRFSAERPKGSFSTLEIQRTEQGDSAMYLCASSFGGVTYEQYFGPGTRLTVT.

This rearrangement joins TRBV29-1 to TRBJ2-7; a possible D gene is TRBD2 (6 bases). The CDR3 consists of 13 residues. CDR1 and CDR2 (germline): SQVTM, ANQGSEA. V was trimmed by 4 bases and J by 3 bases, leaving 13 bases between them. CDR3 in DNA: TGCAGCGTTGGTCGAGCGGGTGGCTACGAGCAGTACTTC. This sequence encodes CSVGRAGGYEQYF.

This rearrangement joins TRBV18 to TRBJ1-5; D is undetermined. The ends were cut back, 4 bases at V and 7 bases at J, with 11 bases in the middle. This CDR3 has 13 residues. Germline assignment: CDR1 KGHSH and CDR2 LQKENI. The DNA of the CDR3 is TGTGCCAGCTCACTAGAGGCGAGGCAGCCCCAGCATTTT. Its translation is CASSLEARQPQHF.

The V gene is TRBV5-1, the J gene TRBJ2-2, with 7 nucleotides matching TRBD1. J gave up 7 bases and V 2 bases, and 5 bases lay outside the gene matches. The length of the CDR3 is 14 residues. CDR1 and CDR2 (germline): SGHRS, YFSETQ. The CDR3 here is CASSFGTVDGELFF. Written as DNA, the CDR3 is TGCGCCAGCAGCTTCGGGACAGTAGACGGGGAGCTGTTTTTT.

The CDR3 protein is CASSLRDTSSGNTIYF. Written as DNA, the CDR3 is TGTGCCAGCAGTCTCCGGGACACCTCCTCTGGAAACACCATATATTTT. The chain is built from TRBV6-6 and TRBJ1-3; the D gene is possibly TRBD1 (6 bases). The V gene lost 5 bases and the J gene lost 0 bases, with 14 bases spanning the gap. The CDR3 length is 16 residues. Germline-derived CDR1 and CDR2 are MNHNY and SVGAGI (reference sequence).

This chain links TRBV23-1 with TRBJ2-7; no reliable D call. TRBV23-1 is marked as an open reading frame, function uncertain. The ends were cut back, 4 bases at V and 0 bases at J, with 7 bases in the middle. The CDR3 runs to 13 residues. This CDR3 is CASSRLSSYEQYF. In nucleotides, the CDR3 is TGCGCCAGCAGTCGACTGAGCTCCTACGAGCAGTACTTC.

This chain connects TRBV2 to TRBJ1-5; D is perhaps TRBD1 (5 bases). Looked up from germline, CDR1 is SNHLY and CDR2 is FYNNEI. The V and J ends lost 2 bases and 0 bases respectively, with 11 bases between them. This CDR3 has 16 amino acids. This chain's CDR3 is CASSELRGYSNQPQHF. For the CDR3, the DNA is TGTGCCAGCAGTGAACTTAGGGGATATAGCAATCAGCCCCAGCATTTT.

This chain uses TRBV30 with TRBJ2-7, with 9 bases that match TRBD1. This CDR3 region has 13 residues. With V trimmed by 3 bases and J by 7 bases, 7 bases remained unmatched. Germline V gene lookup returns CDR1 GTSNPN and CDR2 SVGIG (reference sequence). CDR3 in amino acids: CAWSGTGSVEQYF. CDR3 nucleotides: TGTGCCTGGAGCGGGACAGGGTCCGTGGAGCAGTACTTC.

The chain is built from TRBV7-2 and TRBJ1-2; no firm D call. Trimming shortened V by 5 bases and J by 8 bases, and 15 bases separated the two germline ends. The CDR3 consists of 13 residues. CDR1 and CDR2 from the germline V gene are SGHTA and FQGNSA. CDR3: CASSPKRVGGYTF. The CDR3 region has the DNA TGTGCCAGCAGCCCGAAGAGGGTGGGCGGCTACACCTTC.

The CDR3 protein is CASRGHYEQYF. The CDR3 DNA reads TGTGCCAGCAGAGGACACTACGAGCAGTACTTC. The chain combines TRBV7-8 with TRBJ2-7, with D possibly matching TRBD1 (5 bases). The CDR3 sequence is 11 residues long. V was cut by 6 bases and J by 3 bases, with 6 bases left in between. Per germline, CDR1 SGHVS and CDR2 FQNEAQ.

This clone was seen only once. The gene calls are TRBV14 and TRBJ2-2; tentative D call: TRBD1 (5 bases). The CDR3 extends over 15 amino acids. The V gene's germline CDR1 is SGHDN and CDR2 FVKESK. Trimming stripped 3 bases from V and 4 bases from J, with 12 bases between. This CDR3 reads CASSQRKGATGELFF. CDR3 coding DNA: TGTGCCAGCAGCCAGCGTAAAGGGGCCACCGGGGAGCTGTTTTTT.

There are a few counts of this clone. The gene calls are TRBV7-9 and TRBJ2-3, with 8 bases that match TRBD1. J gave up 3 bases and V 5 bases, and 7 bases lay outside the gene matches. The V gene's germline CDR1 is SEHNR and CDR2 FQNEAQ (reference sequence). The CDR3 is made up of 15 amino acids. CDR3 region: CASSRLTGVTDTQYF. CDR3 DNA: TGTGCCAGCAGCCGTCTGACAGGGGTGACAGATACGCAGTATTTT.

V usage is TRBV20-1 and J usage is TRBJ2-4, with D possibly matching TRBD1 (6 bases). V was trimmed by 4 bases and J by 10 bases, leaving 11 bases between them. The germline gives CDR1 DFQATT, CDR2 SNEGSKA (reference sequence). This CDR3 has 11 amino acids. The CDR3 DNA is TGCAGTGCTACCCATGGACAGATTCAGTACTTC. It is translated as CSATHGQIQYF.

This clone occurred once. V is TRBV28 and J is TRBJ2-3; TRBD2 matches 16 bases. The ends lost 4 bases at V and 5 bases at J; junction bases unmatched: 9. Germline CDR1 MDHEN, CDR2 SYDVKM. This CDR3 region has 18 residues. The CDR3 nucleotides are TGTGCCAGCAGTTCCGGGACTAGCGGGAGGGCCTTCGGAGATACGCAGTATTTT. Encoded protein: CASSSGTSGRAFGDTQYF.

In its sample, this clone was seen a few times. The chain is built from TRBV30 and TRBJ1-5; D remains unclear. The CDR3 length is 13 residues. Germline V gene lookup returns CDR1 GTSNPN and CDR2 SVGIG (reference sequence). V dropped 2 bases and J dropped 3 bases, with 8 bases sitting between them. This chain's CDR3 is CAWSLQPNQPQHF. The CDR3 DNA sequence: TGTGCCTGGAGTCTACAGCCCAATCAGCCCCAGCATTTT.

V usage is TRBV7-2 and J usage is TRBJ2-7; 7 bases are shared with TRBD1. Per germline, CDR1 SGHTA and CDR2 FQGNSA. The CDR3 contains 15 residues. With 6 bases clipped from V and 3 bases from J, the junction kept 11 bases outside the gene matches. The CDR3 DNA reads TGTGCCAGCAGTCCAGACAGGGACCTTTTCTACGAGCAGTACTTC. Its translation: CASSPDRDLFYEQYF.

The rearrangement joins TRBV6-5 to TRBJ1-4; D unclear. The germline CDR1 and CDR2 sequences are MNHEY and SVGAGI. CDR3 length: 14 amino acids. V was pared by 6 bases and J by 7 bases, with 15 bases between. The CDR3 is CASRPDGFVEKLFF. The CDR3 bases are TGTGCCAGCAGACCTGACGGGTTTGTTGAAAAACTGTTTTTT.

About this clone: Other nucleotide sequences in the sample specify the same CDR3. V is TRBV6-6 and J is TRBJ1-5; D is unresolved. Germline CDR1 reads MNHNY; CDR2 reads SVGAGI (reference sequence). There are 13 residues in the CDR3. V was shortened by 2 bases and J by 4 bases, with 6 bases between the two germline ends. In nucleotides, the CDR3 is TGTGCCAGCAGTTACCCGGGGAATCAGCCCCAGCATTTT. Its translation: CASSYPGNQPQHF.

This clone appeared a single time. The chain recombines TRBV14 with TRBJ2-1; TRBD2 matches at 13 bases. This CDR3 region has 16 residues. Germline-derived CDR1 and CDR2 are SGHDN and FVKESK. The CDR3 bases are TGTGGAGGGGGACTAGCGGGATCCACCTCCTACAATGAGCAGTTCTTC. Translation: CGGGLAGSTSYNEQFF.

This clone was recorded only once. The chain links TRBV5-4 to TRBJ2-1; 9 nucleotides line up with TRBD2. Germline V gene sequence: CDR1 SGHNT, CDR2 YYREEE (reference sequence). V trimming: 2 bases; J trimming: 2 bases; junction bases outside the gene matches: 5. The CDR3 runs to 16 residues. CDR3 sequence: CASSFPGTSPYNEQFF. The DNA of the CDR3 is TGTGCCAGCAGCTTCCCTGGGACTAGCCCCTACAATGAGCAGTTCTTC. Full variable domain (rest looked up from reference TRBV5-4 and TRBJ2-1): ETGVTQSPTHLIKTRGQQVTLRCSSQSGHNTVSWYQQALGQGPQFIFQYYREEENGRGNFPPRFSGLQFPNYSSELNVNALELDDSALYLCASSFPGTSPYNEQFFGPGTRLTVL.

This chain uses TRBV11-3 with TRBJ2-6; possible D gene TRBD1, 5 bases. This CDR3 is built from 14 residues. Per the germline V gene, CDR1 is SGHNT and CDR2 is YENEEA. CDR3 sequence (DNA): TGTGCTCAGCAGGGCAGGGCTGGGGCCAACGTCCTGACTTTC. Amino acids: CAQQGRAGANVLTF.

This chain links TRBV19 with TRBJ2-7; no reliable D call. From germline, CDR1 is LNHDA and CDR2 SQIVND (reference sequence). This CDR3 contains 15 residues. V gave up 1 base and J gave up 3 bases, with 13 bases separating them. The CDR3 bases are TGTGCCAGTAGTATAGGCTACGGATACTACTACGAGCAGTACTTC. Its translation: CASSIGYGYYYEQYF.

In its sample, this clone was seen a few times. This sequence joins TRBV19 and TRBJ2-1; the match to TRBD2 covers 8 bases. Germline CDR1 is LNHDA and CDR2 is SQIVND (reference sequence). The V gene end was trimmed by 2 bases and the J gene end by 8 bases; junction bases not matched to a gene: 8. The CDR3 is made up of 15 amino acids. The CDR3 is CASSIFREGGDEQFF. The CDR3 DNA reads TGTGCCAGTAGTATATTCCGGGAGGGTGGGGATGAGCAGTTCTTC.

The V call is TRBV6-1, the J call TRBJ1-5; the match to TRBD1 covers 7 bases. The junction had 13 bases not matched to a gene; V was cut back by 2 bases and J by 6 bases. The germline gives CDR1 MNHNS, CDR2 SASEGT. This CDR3 contains 17 residues. CDR3 residues: CASSERAGGSFSQPQHF. CDR3 nucleotide sequence: TGTGCCAGCAGTGAAAGGGCAGGGGGTTCGTTTAGTCAGCCCCAGCATTTT.

V usage is TRBV7-9 and J usage is TRBJ1-2, with a weak D call TRBD1 (5 bases). CDR1 and CDR2 from the germline V gene are SEHNR and FQNEAQ (reference sequence). The V and J ends lost 7 bases and 8 bases respectively, with 17 bases between them. The CDR3 spans 13 residues. CDR3 coding DNA: TGTGCCAGCAACTGGGGGGGGGTCCGCGGCTACACCTTC. This translates into CASNWGGVRGYTF.

This clone occurred once. The chain links TRBV28 to TRBJ1-6; D call uncertain. This CDR3 contains 13 residues. The ends were cut back, 2 bases at V and 10 bases at J, with 9 bases in the middle. Germline CDR1 and CDR2: MDHEN and SYDVKM. The chain's CDR3 is CASSLPLRSPLHF. CDR3 nucleotides: TGTGCCAGCAGTTTACCTTTGAGGTCACCCCTCCACTTT.